The clone carrying this T cell receptor (beta chain) was seen repeatedly, ten times or more. The antigen remains undetermined. With approximately 500 ng total RNA as template and a constant-region primer, TCR beta cDNA was made. Three-round nested multiplex PCR performed with slightly modified ARM-PCR produced the TCR beta libraries. For 10 cycles apiece, the opening two PCR rounds ran with TRBV1-TRBV30 forward primers and a C-beta reverse primer. Using its own MiXCR run on the multiplex PCR reads, TCRdb lists one record per CDR3 protein. Here the sample spans fewer than 400,000 distinct CDR3 sequences, roughly 60% being singletons. The data originate from a study of tumor-infiltrating lymphocytes in primary liver carcinoma. Whole-study results and caveats: Tumors had a significantly higher top-250-clone fraction than blood (p = 0.039). Tumor region pairs showed greater overlap than either tumor-adjacent or tumor-blood pairs did.

Germline DNA was extracted alongside blood RNA, which was obtained from unsorted whole blood. This CDR3 comprises 17 residues. V lost 6 bases and J lost 5, with 22 bases in between. What was sequenced was peripheral blood. The chain couples TRBV12-3 or TRBV12-4 to TRBJ2-2; either TRBD1 or TRBD2 may supply D (7 bases each). This clonotype was obtained from a woman aged 25 to 39 with primary liver carcinoma and hepatitis B virus infection. The DNA of the CDR3 is TGTGCCAGCAGCCCAAAAAGGGGGAGGGGGCGGACCGGGGAGCTGTTTTTT. This translates into CASSPKRGRGRTGELFF.